A selection of T cell receptor beta chains follows, all from one sample in a study of vaccination and CD4 T cells after COVID-19. TCRdb fed the PCR reads into MiXCR, producing one record per CDR3 protein. The sample lists roughly 20,000 distinct CDR3 sequences; approximately 50% were seen once. Which antigens these TCRs recognize remains unknown. The material sequenced was CD4+ T cells from blood, cultured in vitro. These receptors were taken from a human donor who had recovered from COVID-19. The CDR3 runs from the conserved cysteine through the conserved F or W. Fields, in order: CDR3 protein, J gene, V gene.

CASSEGLGNQPQHF	TRBJ1-5	TRBV6-1
CSARVSTNEKLFF	TRBJ1-4	TRBV20-1
CAWSVRGTEQYF	TRBJ2-7	TRBV30
CASSSAGTGGVGEQFF	TRBJ2-1	TRBV28
CASSFRDGINTEAFF	TRBJ1-1	TRBV5-1
CASSVVGGRTGELFF	TRBJ2-2	TRBV9
CASSSHPGANVLTF	TRBJ2-6	TRBV28
CASSIEGRVNQPQHF	TRBJ1-5	TRBV19
CASGDRGLAGGHRTDTQYF	TRBJ2-3	TRBV19
CASSEALDRQAYEQYF	TRBJ2-7	TRBV2
CASSEKTGTRYTF	TRBJ1-2	TRBV25-1
CASSPRAGELFF	TRBJ2-2	TRBV6-1
CAGTGERGLFEAFF	TRBJ1-1	TRBV6-4
CASSSGQGAAKNIQYF	TRBJ2-4	TRBV5-1
CASSYSRWHLNTGELFF	TRBJ2-2	TRBV6-5
CASSQDRVAVSNQPQHF	TRBJ1-5	TRBV27
CASSYLPTGVNQPQHF	TRBJ1-5	TRBV6-5
CASSPGFGGNQPQHF	TRBJ1-5	TRBV9
CASSDKAGVRKTQYF	TRBJ2-5	TRBV6-2/TRBV6-3
CSARRADQPQHF	TRBJ1-5	TRBV20-1
CASTLFGMGETQYF	TRBJ2-5	TRBV12-3/TRBV12-4
CASSLAGGNEQFF	TRBJ2-1	TRBV7-9
CASSYSQGAGSPLHF	TRBJ1-6	TRBV6-5
CASSLANREETQYF	TRBJ2-5	TRBV5-1
CASSHFSGGIDYGYTF	TRBJ1-2	TRBV27
CAISEGTSFYSEQFF	TRBJ2-1	TRBV10-3
CASSSLLGTSGNTDTQYF	TRBJ2-3	TRBV6-2/TRBV6-3
CASSYGGSQPQHF	TRBJ1-5	TRBV7-2
CATSGQGAGYTF	TRBJ1-2	TRBV24-1
CSAYKIYNEQFF	TRBJ2-1	TRBV29-1
CASSDRQINQPQHF	TRBJ1-5	TRBV2
CSALVTLQNTEAFF	TRBJ1-1	TRBV20-1
CASSITPRVRQPQHF	TRBJ1-5	TRBV19
CASSERDRGLPRLSYEQYF	TRBJ2-7	TRBV6-1
CASSLVAGQGYEQYF	TRBJ2-7	TRBV5-4
CASEGGQSSYNEQFF	TRBJ2-1	TRBV18
CASSQEGQRGQPQHF	TRBJ1-5	TRBV4-1
CASTDSYNQPQHF	TRBJ1-5	TRBV2
CASRAYRDQPQHF	TRBJ1-5	TRBV2
CASQYRDNSPLHF	TRBJ1-6	TRBV28
CATSGHTGTATYEQYF	TRBJ2-7	TRBV24-1
CASSRVVNTEAFF	TRBJ1-1	TRBV12-3/TRBV12-4
CASSWNEGAGGYTF	TRBJ1-2	TRBV5-1
CASSYPPRRELIPRGTGELFF	TRBJ2-2	TRBV6-2/TRBV6-3
CASSRQVNTEAFF	TRBJ1-1	TRBV7-2